The 25 T cell receptor beta chains given below trace back to one sample, sequenced in a study of shared clonotypes between healthy human individuals. This table comes from immunoSEQ multiplex PCR, and its TCRdb copy is limited to in-frame clones, with some not included. The table shows 1,500,000 or so clones, with around 97% occurring only once. Source material: naive CD4+ T cells sorted from blood. Subset denoted: CD45RA+ positively selected. These receptors were obtained from a young man in good health.

The chain employs TRBV28 and TRBJ2-7; D unclear. There are 13 residues in the CDR3. The germline V gene encodes CDR1 MDHEN and CDR2 SYDVKM. V was shortened by 4 bases and J by 0 bases, with 7 bases between the two germline ends. The CDR3 bases are TGTGCCAGCAGTTCGGCCTTCTCCTACGAGCAGTACTTC. It is translated as CASSSAFSYEQYF.

This clone was picked up one time. This chain joins TRBV15 and TRBJ2-5, with D unclear. Deletions cut 1 base from V and 9 bases from J, with 9 bases between. The CDR3 consists of 12 residues. CDR1 and CDR2 (germline): LNHNV, YYDKDF (reference sequence). The CDR3: CATSRVAAAQYF. The CDR3, as DNA: TGTGCCACCAGCAGAGTAGCCGCGGCCCAGTACTTC. Using reference TRBV15 and TRBJ2-5 for the parts outside the CDR3, the full variable domain is DAMVIQNPRYQVTQFGKPVTLSCSQTLNHNVMYWYQQKSSQAPKLLFHYYDKDFNNEADTPDNFQSRRPNTSFCFLDIRSPGLGDTAMYLCATSRVAAAQYFGPGTRLLVL.

This chain joins TRBV7-8 and TRBJ2-1; 7 nucleotides align to TRBD2. V gave up 11 bases and J gave up 8 bases; unmatched junction bases: 12. This CDR3 spans 13 amino acids. Germline V gene data show CDR1 as SGHVS and CDR2 as FQNEAQ. The CDR3 sequence is CAGRAKFADEQFF. CDR3 coding DNA: TGTGCCGGGAGGGCCAAGTTTGCGGATGAGCAGTTCTTC.

This clone has just one count. The chain carries TRBV5-1 and TRBJ1-4; 8 bases line up with TRBD1. Germline V CDR1 and CDR2: SGHRS, YFSETQ. The CDR3 consists of 14 residues. Losses at the gene ends were 5 bases for V and 3 bases for J; bases not matched to a gene: 3. The CDR3 DNA is TGCGCCAGCAGTTCGGACAGGGCTAATGAAAAACTGTTTTTT. Translating it yields CASSSDRANEKLFF. Looking up the rest from reference TRBV5-1 and TRBJ1-4 gives the full variable domain: KAGVTQTPRYLIKTRGQQVTLSCSPISGHRSVSWYQQTPGQGLQFLFEYFSETQRNKGNFPGRFSGRQFSNSRSEMNVSTLELGDSALYLCASSSDRANEKLFFGSGTQLSVL.

The chain is built from TRBV6-6 and TRBJ2-7; 7 bases match TRBD2. From germline, CDR1 is MNHNY and CDR2 SVGAGI (reference sequence). V was clipped by 10 bases and J by 4 bases; unmatched bases: 16. This CDR3 has 15 amino acids. This CDR3 reads CATARTAGDPYEQYF. CDR3 DNA: TGTGCCACCGCGCGTACGGCGGGAGATCCTTACGAGCAGTACTTC.

As concerns this clone: The same CDR3 arises from other DNA sequences in this sample as well. The chain combines TRBV5-1 with TRBJ2-3; possibly TRBD1 for D (6 bases). Germline V gene sequence: CDR1 SGHRS, CDR2 YFSETQ. The ends were cut back, 0 bases at V and 1 base at J, with 9 bases in the middle. This CDR3 comprises 15 residues. CDR3 loop: CASSLARGGTDTQYF. CDR3 in DNA: TGCGCCAGCAGCTTGGCCAGGGGAGGCACAGATACGCAGTATTTT.

The J gene is TRBJ2-1, the V gene TRBV7-8, with D possibly matching TRBD2 (5 bases). The CDR3 consists of 17 residues. V was shortened by 1 base and J by 0 bases, with 13 bases between the two germline ends. Per germline, CDR1 SGHVS and CDR2 FQNEAQ. This CDR3 is CASSLERTTSSYNEQFF. In DNA form, the CDR3 reads TGTGCCAGCAGCTTAGAGCGGACCACGAGCTCCTACAATGAGCAGTTCTTC.

V is TRBV7-2 and J is TRBJ2-7; 11 bases line up with TRBD2. V was clipped by 5 bases and J by 6 bases; unmatched bases: 9. The length of the CDR3 is 15 residues. Per the germline V gene, CDR1 is SGHTA and CDR2 is FQGNSA. CDR3 sequence reads: CASSTLAGGPGEQYF. CDR3 sequence (DNA): TGTGCCAGCAGCACCTTAGCGGGAGGGCCGGGCGAGCAGTACTTC.

The chain uses TRBV5-1 and TRBJ2-3; 7 nucleotides line up with TRBD2. The CDR3 covers 16 residues. Germline V gives CDR1 SGHRS, CDR2 YFSETQ. With 4 bases clipped from V and 3 bases from J, the junction kept 11 bases outside the gene matches. DNA for the CDR3: TGCGCCAGCAGCCCGGGACTACGCTGGGGGACAGATACGCAGTATTTT. Amino acids: CASSPGLRWGTDTQYF.

The V call is TRBV7-9, the J call TRBJ2-3; D gene unclear. The CDR3 spans 16 residues. Germline loops: CDR1 SEHNR, CDR2 FQNEAQ (reference sequence). V lost 5 bases, J lost 4 bases, and 19 bases lay in between. Here the CDR3 DNA reads TGTGCCAGCAGCACCCGCGCTGGAGTCGTCCCAGATACGCAGTATTTT. As protein: CASSTRAGVVPDTQYF.

The chain combines TRBV7-6 with TRBJ2-1; D is ambiguous. Trimming stripped 5 bases from V and 3 bases from J, with 23 bases between. This CDR3 spans 18 amino acids. The germline CDR1 and CDR2 sequences are SGHVS and FNYEAQ. The CDR3 bases are TGTGCCAGCAGCCAGATCCTCTCCGCCGAAGATCTCTACAATGAGCAGTTCTTC. Amino acid sequence: CASSQILSAEDLYNEQFF.

On this clone itself: The same CDR3 is also encoded by other DNA sequences in this sample. CDR3 nucleotides: TGCGCCAGCAGCTTGCGGGCCTTGAACACTGAAGCTTTCTTT. Its protein product is CASSLRALNTEAFF. J is TRBJ1-1 and V is TRBV5-1; no firm D call. Germline CDR1 and CDR2: SGHRS and YFSETQ. Trimming shortened V by 1 base and J by 0 bases, and 7 bases separated the two germline ends. This CDR3 has 14 amino acids. Variable domain in full (rest from reference TRBV5-1 and TRBJ1-1): KAGVTQTPRYLIKTRGQQVTLSCSPISGHRSVSWYQQTPGQGLQFLFEYFSETQRNKGNFPGRFSGRQFSNSRSEMNVSTLELGDSALYLCASSLRALNTEAFFGQGTRLTVV.

The rearrangement joins TRBV18 to TRBJ2-2; D not certain. CDR3 size: 13 residues. From germline, CDR1 is KGHSH and CDR2 LQKENI. V was shortened by 4 bases and J by 1 base, with 4 bases between the two germline ends. The CDR3 DNA is TGTGCCAGCTCACTCAAGAACACCGGGGAGCTGTTTTTT. This translates into CASSLKNTGELFF. Supplemented by reference TRBV18 and TRBJ2-2, the full variable domain reads NAGVMQNPRHLVRRRGQEARLRCSPMKGHSHVYWYRQLPEEGLKFMVYLQKENIIDESGMPKERFSAEFPKEGPSILRIQQVVRGDSAAYFCASSLKNTGELFFGEGSRLTVL.

The rearrangement joins TRBV11-2 to TRBJ1-4; D is perhaps TRBD1 (5 bases). The CDR3 length is 13 residues. CDR1 SGHAT and CDR2 FQNNGV come from the germline V gene. Between the trimmed V and J ends, which lost 5 bases and 3 bases, there was a span of 7 bases. The CDR3 region is CASSHRPNEKLFF. CDR3 DNA: TGTGCCAGCAGCCACAGGCCTAATGAAAAACTGTTTTTT.

V and J are TRBV5-1 and TRBJ2-7; tentative D call: TRBD2 (6 bases). CDR1 is SGHRS and CDR2 is YFSETQ in the germline V gene. The CDR3 loop spans 14 amino acids. V lost 1 base and J 5 bases, leaving 13 bases between the germline ends. This CDR3 reads CASSLSLAPHEQYF. Written as DNA, the CDR3 is TGCGCCAGCAGCTTGTCGCTAGCGCCGCACGAGCAGTACTTC.

V and J are TRBV28 and TRBJ2-7; tentatively, D is TRBD1 (5 bases). CDR1 is MDHEN, CDR2 SYDVKM, per germline. This CDR3 spans 15 amino acids. Trimming removed 4 bases from V and 4 bases from J, with 17 bases in between. The CDR3 DNA reads TGTGCCAGCAGTTATGGGGCAGGGTCCGGTTACGAGCAGTACTTC. This translates into CASSYGAGSGYEQYF.

This clone was detected only a few times. The rearrangement links TRBV28 to TRBJ1-2, with D hard to call. The germline V gene has CDR1 MDHEN and CDR2 SYDVKM. Trimming stripped 8 bases from V and 8 bases from J, with 18 bases between. This CDR3 has 13 residues. The CDR3 DNA follows: TGTGCCAGCGGCCTGGGAGTCAGAGCGGGCTACACCTTC. It encodes CASGLGVRAGYTF.

The V gene is TRBV7-9, the J gene TRBJ2-3; TRBD1 matches 7 bases. The CDR3 is made up of 16 amino acids. Germline V lookup: CDR1 SEHNR, CDR2 FQNEAQ (reference sequence). Trimming cost V 1 base and J 2 bases; bases outside gene matches: 6. The CDR3 region has the DNA TGTGCCAGCAGCTTAGACCACAGGGGTTACACAGATACGCAGTATTTT. This translates into CASSLDHRGYTDTQYF.

V is TRBV14 and J is TRBJ2-7; unclear D gene. Germline V gene data show CDR1 as SGHDN and CDR2 as FVKESK. The germline V and J ends were trimmed by 4 bases and 9 bases, with 19 bases remaining between them. CDR3 length equals 14 residues. The CDR3 reads CASSPLKIPMGQYF. The CDR3 bases are TGTGCCAGCAGCCCCCTTAAGATCCCGATGGGGCAGTACTTC.

CDR3 nucleotides: TGCGCCAGCAGCTTGGCGCTAGCTGGGACCGGCACCGGGGAGCTGTTTTTT. It codes for CASSLALAGTGTGELFF. The rearrangement joins TRBV5-1 to TRBJ2-2; possibly TRBD1 or TRBD2 for D (5 bases each). This CDR3 spans 17 amino acids. Germline CDR1 is SGHRS and CDR2 is YFSETQ. V was pared by 0 bases and J by 4 bases, with 16 bases between. Supplemented by reference TRBV5-1 and TRBJ2-2, the full variable domain reads KAGVTQTPRYLIKTRGQQVTLSCSPISGHRSVSWYQQTPGQGLQFLFEYFSETQRNKGNFPGRFSGRQFSNSRSEMNVSTLELGDSALYLCASSLALAGTGTGELFFGEGSRLTVL.

This clone was seen once. The chain links TRBV11-2 to TRBJ2-2; 8 positions agree with TRBD2. The CDR3 is made up of 16 amino acids. Germline CDR1 reads SGHAT; CDR2 reads FQNNGV. Germline trimming cut 5 bases from V and 4 bases from J; bases unmatched to any gene: 9. Written as DNA, the CDR3 is TGTGCCAGCAGCCTTCCCAATAGCGGGATCACCGGGGAGCTGTTTTTT. Amino acid sequence: CASSLPNSGITGELFF.

Here the CDR3 reads CASRQGDQPQHF. The CDR3 bases are TGTGCCAGCCGGCAGGGGGATCAGCCCCAGCATTTT. The gene calls are TRBV28 and TRBJ1-5; 7 nucleotides match TRBD1. V was pared by 8 bases and J by 5 bases, with 3 bases of the junction left unmatched. The CDR3 consists of 12 residues. Germline assignment: CDR1 MDHEN and CDR2 SYDVKM.

The chain recombines TRBV10-1 with TRBJ1-2; weak D call: TRBD1 (5 bases). Per the germline V gene, CDR1 is WNHNN and CDR2 is SYGVQD (reference sequence). The CDR3 spans 13 residues. Trimming removed 6 bases from V and 8 bases from J, with 16 bases in between. For the CDR3, the DNA is TGCGCCAGCAGCGCGGGGGTACTATACGGCTACACCTTC. It is translated as CASSAGVLYGYTF.

V gene TRBV28 combines with J gene TRBJ2-7; 9 bases map to TRBD1. The CDR3 is 13 residues long. Germline lookup yields CDR1 MDHEN and CDR2 SYDVKM. J gave up 6 bases and V 7 bases, and 7 bases lay outside the gene matches. The CDR3 here is CASTRDRVGEQYF. The DNA of the CDR3 is TGTGCCAGCACCAGGGACAGGGTAGGCGAGCAGTACTTC.

The chain carries TRBV15 and TRBJ2-5, with a possible D match to TRBD2 (5 bases). The CDR3 has 14 amino acids. V shed 5 bases and J shed 2 bases, with 12 bases lying between them. CDR1 is LNHNV, CDR2 YYDKDF, per germline (reference sequence). The CDR3 reads CATSPPEGQETQYF. In DNA form, the CDR3 reads TGTGCCACCAGCCCTCCCGAGGGTCAAGAGACCCAGTACTTC.